These T cell receptor beta chains were read from a single sample in a study of shared clonotypes between healthy human individuals. Measured with immunoSEQ multiplex PCR; TCRdb has only the in-frame clones, and not every one. The table lists about 560,000 clones, roughly 72% of them singletons. Sample: PBMCs. These receptors originate from a woman between 35 and 50 years old in good health. Some clones in this sample may be carry-over from other donors' samples. The CDR3 runs from the conserved cysteine through the conserved F or W. A D gene is named only where the DNA matches it firmly. For some rows the clone size is stated as once, few or many, or as a class when expanded; others skip it.

TRBD2	TRBV10-3	TRBJ2-1	-	TGTGCCATCAGCCGCTCGCGGGAGACGAATGAGCAGTTCTTC	CAISRSRETNEQFF
TRBD2	TRBV11-2	TRBJ2-1	-	TGTGCCAGCAGCAGTTCTCGCGGGAGATTAGTAAATGAGCAGTTCTTC	CASSSSRGRLVNEQFF
TRBD1	TRBV5-6	TRBJ1-1	-	TGTGCCAGCGGACGACAGGGGCTTGGGAACACTGAAGCTTTCTTT	CASGRQGLGNTEAFF
TRBD2	TRBV15	TRBJ2-5	-	TGTGCCACCAGCAGGGGACTAGCGGGGGAGACCCAGTACTTC	CATSRGLAGETQYF
TRBD2	TRBV28	TRBJ2-5	-	TGTGCCAGCAGAAAACCAGCGGGGATCCAAGAGACCCAGTACTTC	CASRKPAGIQETQYF
-	TRBV21-1	TRBJ1-2	once	TGTGCCAGCAGCAAATGGGACGCGGCCGGTCCTTATGGCTACACCTTC	CASSKWDAAGPYGYTF
-	TRBV2	TRBJ2-3	-	TGTGCCAGCAGTGAAATAAGCGGTCCCCATACGCAGTATTTT	CASSEISGPHTQYF
-	TRBV2	TRBJ1-5	-	TGTGCCAGCAGTGCTCGGGGGGCGCGAGGCAATCAGCCCCAGCATTTT	CASSARGARGNQPQHF
-	TRBV27	TRBJ1-4	-	TGTGCCAGCGGGTTCGGCGGGGAAAAACTGTTTTTT	CASGFGGEKLFF
-	TRBV21-1	TRBJ2-2	-	TGTGCCAGCACAGGCGGGACAGGGCGTCGGAACACCGGGGAGCTGTTTTTT	CASTGGTGRRNTGELFF
-	TRBV9	TRBJ1-1	-	TGTGCCAGCAGCGTAGGAGGGGCGAACACTGAAGCTTTCTTT	CASSVGGANTEAFF
-	TRBV28	TRBJ2-2	-	TGTGCCAGCAGTTTACCCCAGAACACCGGGGAGCTGTTTTTT	CASSLPQNTGELFF
-	TRBV7-2	TRBJ2-1	-	TGTGCCAGCAGCTTAGGACTCAACAATGAGCAGTTCTTC	CASSLGLNNEQFF
-	TRBV6-1	TRBJ1-5	-	TGTGCCAGCAGTGAAACCCGGGCAGGGGCCAATCAGCCCCAGCATTTT	CASSETRAGANQPQHF
-	TRBV7-3	TRBJ2-5	-	TGTGCCAGCAGCTTGACGGGACGCCGGAGGCGAGAGACCCAGTACTTC	CASSLTGRRRRETQYF
TRBD1	TRBV2	TRBJ2-5	-	TGTGCCAGCACAGGACCGAGGGACAGATGGACCGCAAGTAGGGAGACCCAGTACTTC	CASTGPRDRWTASRETQYF
-	TRBV5-8	TRBJ2-3	-	TGTGCCATCCATGACAGATTCACAGATACGCAGTATTTT	CAIHDRFTDTQYF
-	TRBV25-1	TRBJ1-3	once	TGTGCCAGCAGTGAAGGTGGCCTCTCTGGAAACACCATATATTTT	CASSEGGLSGNTIYF
-	TRBV4-2	TRBJ1-1	-	TGTGCCAGCAGCCAAGATTTAGGTTATAATGAAGCTTTCTTT	CASSQDLGYNEAFF
-	TRBV28	TRBJ1-2	-	TGTGCCAGCAGTTTACTGGGCAGGGTTAACTATGGCTACACCTTC	CASSLLGRVNYGYTF
TRBD1	TRBV5-1	TRBJ2-2	-	TGCGCCAGCAGCTCACAGGGGCTGGGCACCGGGGAGCTGTTTTTT	CASSSQGLGTGELFF
-	TRBV18	TRBJ1-3	-	TGTGCCAGCTCCCTACAGGAGAAAGGAAACACCATATATTTT	CASSLQEKGNTIYF
-	TRBV18	TRBJ2-7	-	TGTGCCAGCTCGCCAGAAGGTAGCGAGCAGTACTTC	CASSPEGSEQYF
TRBD1	TRBV30	TRBJ2-7	-	TGTGCCTGGGGGACAGGGACGCCCGAGCAGTACTTC	CAWGTGTPEQYF
TRBD1	TRBV5-1	TRBJ2-2	-	TGCGCCAGCAGCGCCCCGGGACAGGGAAGGGAGCTGTTTTTT	CASSAPGQGRELFF
-	TRBV27	TRBJ2-7	-	TGTGCCAGCAGTTTATCGGGGTTCGAGCAGTACTTC	CASSLSGFEQYF